This T cell receptor beta chain comes out of a study of vaccination effects on CD4 cells after COVID-19. Study-wide background: Vaccination of participants consisted of two doses of either the BNT162b2 or mRNA-1273 vaccine.

This clone is a singleton in its sample. The antigen is unknown. Germline V lookup: CDR1 MNHEY, CDR2 SMNVEV (reference sequence). The CDR3 runs to 14 residues. After removal of 10 bases from V and 1 base from J, the junction contained 5 bases not matched to a gene. ViraFEST assay sequencing came after antigen-specific CD4+ T cells were expanded with viral peptide pools. Following culture for roughly 10 days, CD4+ T cells were isolated. Absence of prior SARS-CoV-2 infection characterized the vaccine recipients, who showed negative nucleocapsid antibodies. Using immunoSEQ multiplex PCR, the repertoire was profiled, and TCRdb retains in-frame clones only, with some absent. Of about 63,000 clones in the sample, over 70% were seen once. Study findings and constraints: Convalescent patients in the study were few, and early post-infection timepoints were absent. In the late period after vaccination, infection- and vaccine-induced clones contracted markedly.

This rearrangement joins TRBV27 to TRBJ2-2, with 8 positions matching TRBD1. The sequencing used CD4+ T cells from PBMCs cultured with HCoV-OC43 spike peptides, collected before COVID-19 vaccination. The subset was: HCoV-OC43 spike overlapping peptide pool stimulation. The receptor comes from a human donor who received a COVID-19 vaccine. CDR3 bases: TGTGCCACCCGAGGGACAGGGAACACCGGGGAGCTGTTTTTT. Amino acids: CATRGTGNTGELFF.